Shown below are 15 T cell receptor beta chains from a single sample sequenced in a study of beta chain features in type 1 diabetes (dated by TCRdb to between 2017 and 2018). Libraries came from the immunoSEQ multiplex PCR assay. The entire isolated RNA was reverse transcribed using the High Capacity cDNA Reverse Transcription Kit, and thus expressed TCRB transcripts were sequenced. The clones in this table, taken by TCRdb from immuneACCESS, are in-frame only. Not every clone is retained; where verified, under half of the shortfall comes from an unresolved V gene, and the cause of the rest is unknown. Counted in this sample were 400,000 or so clones; over 10% of them appeared once. The ten largest make up 0.008% to 0.011% of the sample. The investigation overall reported the following: In all four CD4+ subsets, TCRB CDR3 length was moderately but significantly shorter in type 1 diabetes patients.

No antigen is known for these receptors. Sequencing was performed on naive CD4+ T cells from blood. The sample's cell subset or site, from its label and the paper: true naive CD4+ T cells. The source is a woman between 18 and 29 years old with type 1 diabetes.

The V and J genes are TRBV28 and TRBJ2-5; possible D gene TRBD2, 5 bases. Trimming took off 6 bases at V and 7 bases at J, with 15 bases between the two ends. This CDR3 has 13 residues. The V gene's germline CDR1 is MDHEN and CDR2 SYDVKM. CDR3 sequence (DNA): TGTGCCAGCAGACTAGGGCAGGAGGCGACCCAGTACTTC. Its translation: CASRLGQEATQYF.

The V gene is TRBV29-1, the J gene TRBJ2-7; 7 bases agree with TRBD1. In germline, CDR1 is SQVTM, CDR2 ANQGSEA. This CDR3 contains 13 residues. Trimming cost V 6 bases and J 3 bases; bases outside gene matches: 8. CDR3 DNA: TGCAGCGTCGAGACAGGGCCCCACTACGAGCAGTACTTC. Amino acids: CSVETGPHYEQYF.

The rearrangement links TRBV9 to TRBJ2-7; a weak D match, TRBD1 (5 bases). Trimming stripped 0 bases from V and 6 bases from J, with 10 bases between. Germline values: CDR1 SGDLS, CDR2 YYNGEE. CDR3 length equals 13 residues. The CDR3 DNA is TGTGCCAGCAGCGTAGAGGCAGGGCGCGAGCAGTACTTC. This gives the protein CASSVEAGREQYF.

This sequence joins TRBV5-1 and TRBJ2-1; TRBD1 might be the D (5 bases). This CDR3 region has 14 residues. Germline lookup yields CDR1 SGHRS and CDR2 YFSETQ. V was shortened by 5 bases and J by 8 bases, with 17 bases between the two germline ends. The CDR3 protein is CASSDRGYVDEQFF. DNA for the CDR3: TGCGCCAGCAGTGACAGAGGATACGTGGATGAGCAGTTCTTC.

The chain links TRBV10-3 to TRBJ1-1; D may be TRBD1 (5 bases). This CDR3 region has 16 residues. Germline V lookup: CDR1 ENHRY, CDR2 SYGVKD. V was shortened by 2 bases and J by 2 bases, with 15 bases between the two germline ends. CDR3 nucleotides: TGTGCCATCAGTGAGGGCTTTGGGCAGGGAAACACTGAAGCTTTCTTT. As protein: CAISEGFGQGNTEAFF.

This chain connects TRBV28 to TRBJ2-3, with D possibly being TRBD2 (5 bases). Between the trimmed V and J ends, which lost 5 bases and 3 bases, there was a span of 6 bases. The V gene's germline CDR1 is MDHEN and CDR2 SYDVKM. CDR3 length: 12 residues. CDR3 region: CASSEGTDTQYF. The CDR3 bases are TGTGCCAGCAGTGAGGGTACAGATACGCAGTATTTT.

The chain joins TRBV5-4 to TRBJ2-1, with 11 nucleotides matching TRBD2. The CDR3 is 16 residues long. CDR1 is SGHNT, CDR2 YYREEE, per germline (reference sequence). J lost 8 bases, V lost 1 base, and 8 bases had no gene match. The CDR3 nucleotides are TGTGCCAGCAGCTTGTGGCTAGCGGGGGGTGGGGATGAGCAGTTCTTC. This translates into CASSLWLAGGGDEQFF.

This clone was counted only a few times. The chain is built from TRBV29-1 and TRBJ2-1, with no clear D. The CDR3 runs to 13 residues. Trimming pared 4 bases from V and 5 bases from J, leaving 12 bases between. Germline CDR1 reads SQVTM; CDR2 reads ANQGSEA. Here the CDR3 DNA reads TGCAGCGTTGTCCTCTTGTCCCACAATGAGCAGTTCTTC. Protein product: CSVVLLSHNEQFF.

This chain joins TRBV2 and TRBJ2-2; D gene unclear. Per the germline V gene, CDR1 is SNHLY and CDR2 is FYNNEI. CDR3 size: 14 residues. Trimming left V 10 bases short and J 2 bases short, with 14 bases between. CDR3 sequence (DNA): TGTGCCACCCGCCCGGCAGGAAACACCGGGGAGCTGTTTTTT. Translation gives CATRPAGNTGELFF.

The chain is built from TRBV13 and TRBJ1-3; D is unclear. The CDR3 has 15 amino acids. V lost 1 base and J lost 2, with 9 bases in between. CDR1 is PRHDT, CDR2 FYEKMQ, per germline (reference sequence). The CDR3 region is CASSLEPRTGNTIYF. The CDR3 nucleotides read TGTGCCAGCAGCTTAGAACCGCGTACTGGAAACACCATATATTTT. The whole variable domain, filled in from reference TRBV13 and TRBJ1-3, reads AAGVIQSPRHLIKEKRETATLKCYPIPRHDTVYWYQQGPGQDPQFLISFYEKMQSDKGSIPDRFSAQQFSDYHSELNMSSLELGDSALYFCASSLEPRTGNTIYFGEGSWLTVV.

There are a few counts of this clone. The V call is TRBV9, the J call TRBJ2-1, with TRBD2 identical over 10 bases. CDR3 length: 16 residues. Trimming removed 0 bases from V and 6 bases from J; junction bases left unmatched: 6. Germline CDR1 and CDR2: SGDLS and YYNGEE. DNA for the CDR3: TGTGCCAGCAGCGTAGCACCCAGCGGGGGGGGCAATGAGCAGTTCTTC. Translation: CASSVAPSGGGNEQFF.

This clone was picked up a small number of times. The chain uses TRBV2 and TRBJ2-1, with D unresolved. CDR1 SNHLY and CDR2 FYNNEI come from the germline V gene. There are 11 residues in the CDR3. Trimming stripped 5 bases from V and 5 bases from J, with 4 bases between. CDR3 nucleotides: TGTGCCAGCAGTTACAACAATGAGCAGTTCTTC. This gives the protein CASSYNNEQFF.

A few counts support this clone. V is TRBV7-9 and J is TRBJ2-5; tentative D call: TRBD2 (5 bases). V was cut by 3 bases and J by 5 bases, with 13 bases left in between. Germline CDR1 is SEHNR and CDR2 is FQNEAQ (reference sequence). This CDR3 is built from 14 residues. CDR3 nucleotides: TGTGCCAGCAGCTTCAATAGCGCGAGGGAGACCCAGTACTTC. As protein: CASSFNSARETQYF.

This clone was seen a handful of times. This sequence joins TRBV25-1 and TRBJ2-7, with 12 bases matching TRBD1. The CDR3 totals 17 residues. V shed 3 bases and J 0 bases; nucleotides not matched to a gene: 6. CDR1 and CDR2 (germline): MGHDK, SYGVNS. CDR3 protein: CASSESGTGGRSYEQYF. For the CDR3, the DNA is TGTGCCAGCAGTGAGTCCGGGACAGGGGGCCGCTCCTACGAGCAGTACTTC.

This clone has just a few counts. The same CDR3 is also encoded by other DNA sequences in this sample. The chain uses TRBV7-2 and TRBJ2-7, with D uncertain. Trimming pared 2 bases from V and 3 bases from J, leaving 2 bases between. This CDR3 contains 11 residues. Germline CDR1 and CDR2: SGHTA and FQGNSA. The CDR3 DNA reads TGTGCCAGCAGCTTACTCTACGAGCAGTACTTC. Translating gives CASSLLYEQYF.